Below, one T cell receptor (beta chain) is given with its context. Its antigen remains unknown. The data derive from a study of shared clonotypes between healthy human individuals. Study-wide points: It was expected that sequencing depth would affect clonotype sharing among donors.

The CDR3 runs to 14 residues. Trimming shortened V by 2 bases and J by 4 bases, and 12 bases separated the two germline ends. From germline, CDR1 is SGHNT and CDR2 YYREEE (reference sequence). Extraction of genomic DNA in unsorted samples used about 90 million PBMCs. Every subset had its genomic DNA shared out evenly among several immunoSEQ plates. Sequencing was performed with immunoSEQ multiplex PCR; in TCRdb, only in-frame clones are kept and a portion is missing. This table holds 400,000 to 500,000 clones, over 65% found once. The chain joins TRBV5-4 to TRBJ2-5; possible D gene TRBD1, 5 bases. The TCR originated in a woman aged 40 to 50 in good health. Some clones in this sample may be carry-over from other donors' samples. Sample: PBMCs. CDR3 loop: CASSLKTDSETQYF. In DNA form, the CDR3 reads TGTGCCAGCAGCTTAAAGACAGATTCAGAGACCCAGTACTTC.